This T cell receptor beta chain was sequenced in a study of technical replicates of blood from a few donors. This CDR3 has 14 residues. Unmatched junction bases numbered 8, after V lost 6 bases and J lost 5 bases. The V gene's germline CDR1 is MNHEY and CDR2 SMNVEV (reference sequence). The repertoire was sequenced with immunoSEQ multiplex PCR; TCRdb's copy has only in-frame clones and lacks some. This sample carries tens of thousands of clones, 90% to 95% of them seen once, and the ten largest clones take approximately 0.4%. This chain uses TRBV27 with TRBJ2-7; 9 bases match TRBD1. This receptor was taken from a human donor in good health. Sequencing was carried out using T cells isolated from PBMCs. DNA of the CDR3: TGTGCCAGCAGATTACCGGGACAGGGTCACGAGCAGTACTTC. Its protein product is CASRLPGQGHEQYF.